At least ten counts were recorded for the clone carrying this TCR beta chain. Using its own MiXCR run on the reads, TCRdb lists one record per CDR3 protein. The top ten clones hold around 2.4% of a sample with hundreds of thousands of distinct CDR3 sequences, approximately 8.9% of them seen once. The V end lost 2 bases, the J end lost 7 bases, and 23 bases lay between the germline ends. In germline, CDR1 is SGHTA, CDR2 FQGNSA. The CDR3 is 18 residues long. The entry originates in a study of T cell repertoires in cytomegalovirus infection. The sequenced sample consisted of PBMCs. This clonotype was sampled from a human donor in good health (CMV status not recorded). Some clones in this sample may be carry-over from other donors' samples. The rearrangement links TRBV7-2 to TRBJ1-4; D is ambiguous. The CDR3 reads CASSLIGPMSGDTEKLFF. The CDR3 DNA sequence: TGTGCCAGCAGCTTAATTGGGCCGATGTCCGGGGATACTGAAAAACTGTTTTTT.